The next 32 T cell receptor beta chains were all read from a single sample in a study of cytomegalovirus exposure and HLA in healthy donors. PCR amplification relied on 60 Vbeta primers (plus 13 Jbeta primers). Assay used: immunoSEQ multiplex PCR; TCRdb lists only in-frame clones, some missing. The sample consists of under 200,000 clones, around 80% of them appearing once. The sequenced material came from PBMCs. Every receptor here comes from a man aged 35-49 years in good health and CMV-seronegative.

V usage is TRBV4-2 and J usage is TRBJ2-1; TRBD1 matches at 10 bases. J gave up 4 bases and V 8 bases, and 5 bases lay outside the gene matches. This CDR3 comprises 14 residues. Germline values: CDR1 LGHNA, CDR2 YNFKEQ. This CDR3 is CASGQDRGYNEQFF. The CDR3 DNA sequence: TGTGCCAGCGGGCAGGACAGGGGGTACAATGAGCAGTTCTTC.

This clone was detected only a few times. The chain combines TRBV2 with TRBJ2-7; D unclear. With 8 bases removed from V and 3 bases from J, the gap between germline ends came to 5 bases. Per germline, CDR1 SNHLY and CDR2 FYNNEI. This CDR3 comprises 10 residues. The DNA for the CDR3 is TGTGCCAGCGCGGACTACGAGCAGTACTTC. As protein: CASADYEQYF.

The V call is TRBV15, the J call TRBJ2-5; 7 bases map to TRBD1. Germline CDR1 reads LNHNV; CDR2 reads YYDKDF (reference sequence). CDR3 length: 16 amino acids. Losses at the gene ends were 1 base for V and 0 bases for J; bases not matched to a gene: 5. CDR3 amino acids: CATSRVQGSYQETQYF. CDR3 bases: TGTGCCACCAGCAGAGTACAGGGGTCCTACCAAGAGACCCAGTACTTC.

This clone has just one count. The gene calls are TRBV5-1 and TRBJ1-5; 7 nucleotides match TRBD1. The V gene end was trimmed by 5 bases and the J gene end by 0 bases; junction bases not matched to a gene: 5. Germline CDR1 SGHRS, CDR2 YFSETQ. CDR3 size: 15 residues. The CDR3 sequence is CASRRDSSSNQPQHF. The CDR3, as DNA: TGCGCCAGCAGAAGGGACAGCTCTAGCAATCAGCCCCAGCATTTT.

This sequence joins TRBV10-3 and TRBJ2-5, with D possibly TRBD2 on 6 matching bases. TRBJ2-7 explains the end of the DNA better; the J call may be wrong. This CDR3 is built from 11 residues. Germline V gives CDR1 ENHRY, CDR2 SYGVKD. In DNA, the CDR3 is TGTGCCACCTGGGGGGTCGACGAGCAGTACTTC. Residues: CATWGVDEQYF.

Concerning this clone: The final CDR3 position lacks the conserved phenylalanine or tryptophan, pointing to a likely read error. The limits of the CDR3 on the DNA are not certain, so only TCRdb's listed CDR3 is given. The chain's CDR3 is CASSLERGTGGLYGY. The chain employs TRBV5-6 and TRBJ1-2; the tabulated D call, TRBD1, remains unverified against the DNA. Per the germline V gene, CDR1 is SGHDT and CDR2 is YYEEEE. The CDR3 is 15 amino acids in total, end residues counted.

A remark on this clone: The sample carries other DNA sequences with the same CDR3. The J gene is TRBJ2-1, the V gene TRBV20-1; D is uncertain. CDR3 length: 10 amino acids. CDR1 DFQATT and CDR2 SNEGSKA come from the germline V gene (reference sequence). The chain's CDR3 is CSAQYNEQFF. The CDR3, as DNA: TGCAGCGCCCAGTACAATGAGCAGTTCTTC.

This clone was detected only a few times. CDR3 nucleotides: TGTGCCAGCAGTTTAGGATTCGGGTGGAACACCGGGGAGCTGTTTTTT. Its protein is CASSLGFGWNTGELFF. This rearrangement joins TRBV28 to TRBJ2-2; D not certain. The length of the CDR3 is 16 residues. V lost 2 bases and J lost 1, with 11 bases in between. Germline V lookup: CDR1 MDHEN, CDR2 SYDVKM.

This clone came up a few times. Other DNA sequences of this sample code for an identical CDR3. This chain joins TRBV5-1 and TRBJ2-7; D is unclear. Between the trimmed V and J ends, which lost 4 bases and 2 bases, there was a span of 13 bases. This CDR3 spans 14 amino acids. Germline V gives CDR1 SGHRS, CDR2 YFSETQ. The CDR3 here is CASSPVRSPYEQYF. The CDR3, as DNA: TGCGCCAGCAGCCCGGTCAGGTCTCCCTACGAGCAGTACTTC.

V is TRBV19 and J is TRBJ2-3; D unresolved. CDR3 length: 14 residues. V was trimmed by 4 bases and J by 4 bases, leaving 12 bases between them. CDR1 and CDR2 from the germline V gene are LNHDA and SQIVND (reference sequence). The CDR3 reads CASSTVRLADTQYF. CDR3 sequence (DNA): TGTGCCAGTAGTACCGTCCGACTTGCAGATACGCAGTATTTT.

V gene TRBV11-1 combines with J gene TRBJ2-7; a possible D gene is TRBD2 (6 bases). The CDR3 is made up of 14 amino acids. The V gene's germline CDR1 is SGHAT and CDR2 FQDESV (reference sequence). Deletions cut 8 bases from V and 3 bases from J, with 17 bases between. CDR3 amino acids: CASAAAGKNYEQYF. The CDR3 DNA follows: TGTGCCAGCGCGGCCGCGGGGAAAAACTACGAGCAGTACTTC. The entire variable domain, with the rest obtained from reference TRBV11-1 and TRBJ2-7, is as follows: EAEVAQSPRYKITEKSQAVAFWCDPISGHATLYWYRQILGQGPELLVQFQDESVVDDSQLPKDRFSAERLKGVDSTLKIQPAELGDSAMYLCASAAAGKNYEQYFGPGTRLTVT.

This chain links TRBV11-2 with TRBJ2-7, with 11 bases that match TRBD2. The CDR3 runs to 15 residues. CDR1 is SGHAT, CDR2 FQNNGV, per germline. V trimming: 1 base; J trimming: 6 bases; junction bases outside the gene matches: 5. CDR3 bases: TGTGCCAGCAGCTTAGCACCCGGGACTAGCGGCGAGCAGTACTTC. Its protein product is CASSLAPGTSGEQYF.

This clone was seen a few times. The rearrangement joins TRBV2 to TRBJ2-7, with TRBD2 matching 9 bases. The CDR3 is made up of 13 amino acids. With 6 bases clipped from V and 2 bases from J, the junction kept 2 bases outside the gene matches. The V gene's germline CDR1 is SNHLY and CDR2 FYNNEI. The CDR3 bases are TGTGCCAGCAGGACTAGCGGAACCTACGAGCAGTACTTC. Amino acid sequence: CASRTSGTYEQYF.

The V call is TRBV19, the J call TRBJ2-1, with 8 bases matching TRBD2. This CDR3 region has 17 residues. J was trimmed by 6 bases and V by 6 bases; bases with no gene match: 16. The V gene's germline CDR1 is LNHDA and CDR2 SQIVND (reference sequence). CDR3: CASRQRGLAGMVNEQFF. The CDR3 DNA reads TGTGCCAGTAGACAGAGAGGACTAGCTGGGATGGTCAATGAGCAGTTCTTC.

The rearrangement joins TRBV11-3 to TRBJ1-3; D gene uncertain. V was pared by 0 bases and J by 15 bases, with 15 bases between. The V gene's germline CDR1 is SGHNT and CDR2 YENEEA. CDR3 length: 13 amino acids. The CDR3 loop is CASSLDPLGRRYF. The CDR3 DNA is TGTGCCAGCAGCTTAGACCCTCTGGGGAGGAGATATTTT. Variable domain in full (rest from reference TRBV11-3 and TRBJ1-3): EAGVVQSPRYKIIEKKQPVAFWCNPISGHNTLYWYLQNLGQGPELLIRYENEEAVDDSQLPKDRFSAERLKGVDSTLKIQPAELGDSAVYLCASSLDPLGRRYFGEGSWLTVV.

The chain links TRBV28 to TRBJ1-2; D ambiguous. The CDR3 is 12 amino acids. V was clipped by 6 bases and J by 4 bases, with 9 bases between them. The germline V gene has CDR1 MDHEN and CDR2 SYDVKM. CDR3 sequence (DNA): TGTGCCAGCAGGCGGGGAGCCTATGGCTACACCTTC. Translating it yields CASRRGAYGYTF.

About this clone itself: Other DNA sequences in this specimen translate into the identical CDR3. This chain links TRBV11-2 with TRBJ2-1; TRBD2 agrees at 8 bases. J gave up 7 bases and V 1 base, and 9 bases lay outside the gene matches. The CDR3 has 16 amino acids. Germline CDR1 SGHAT, CDR2 FQNNGV. The CDR3, as DNA: TGTGCCAGCAGCTTAGGGGAGTGGCGGGAGGATAATGAGCAGTTCTTC. This translates into CASSLGEWREDNEQFF.

V usage is TRBV7-2 and J usage is TRBJ1-4; 8 bases match TRBD1. Germline assignment: CDR1 SGHTA and CDR2 FQGNSA. V was pared by 5 bases and J by 0 bases, with 2 bases of the junction left unmatched. CDR3 length: 15 amino acids. CDR3: CASSQDRATNEKLFF. The CDR3 DNA is TGTGCCAGCAGCCAGGACAGGGCAACTAATGAAAAACTGTTTTTT.

The V and J genes are TRBV11-3 and TRBJ2-4, with TRBD1 identical over 9 bases. Germline lookup yields CDR1 SGHNT and CDR2 YENEEA. The V and J ends lost 1 base and 12 bases, in that order; junction bases with no gene match: 16. This CDR3 has 17 residues. Here the CDR3 reads CASSLGGTGTPEDSQYF. The CDR3 bases are TGTGCCAGCAGCTTAGGAGGGACAGGGACCCCTGAGGACAGTCAGTACTTC. The complete variable domain, with remaining parts taken from reference TRBV11-3 and TRBJ2-4, reads EAGVVQSPRYKIIEKKQPVAFWCNPISGHNTLYWYLQNLGQGPELLIRYENEEAVDDSQLPKDRFSAERLKGVDSTLKIQPAELGDSAVYLCASSLGGTGTPEDSQYFGAGTRLSVL.

This chain links TRBV13 with TRBJ2-2; 16 bases are shared with TRBD2. This CDR3 spans 18 amino acids. Germline V gene data show CDR1 as PRHDT and CDR2 as FYEKMQ (reference sequence). V was pared by 4 bases and J by 5 bases, with 7 bases of the junction left unmatched. The CDR3 region is CASSSSPGLAGGTGELFF. In nucleotides, the CDR3 is TGTGCCAGCAGCTCGTCACCGGGACTAGCGGGGGGGACCGGGGAGCTGTTTTTT.

This clone was observed a handful of times. The V gene is TRBV7-6, the J gene TRBJ2-7; D remains ambiguous. Germline lookup yields CDR1 SGHVS and CDR2 FNYEAQ. Trimming pared 1 base from V and 1 base from J, leaving 8 bases between. The CDR3 has 14 residues. This CDR3 is CASSLVPRSYEQYF. The DNA of the CDR3 is TGTGCCAGCAGCTTAGTTCCTAGGTCCTACGAGCAGTACTTC.

The rearrangement uses TRBV13 and TRBJ2-1; D not resolved. The germline V gene has CDR1 PRHDT and CDR2 FYEKMQ (reference sequence). With 0 bases removed from V and 5 bases from J, the gap between germline ends came to 8 bases. This CDR3 contains 14 residues. DNA for the CDR3: TGTGCCAGCAGCTTAGGAGAGAGCAACAATGAGCAGTTCTTC. Protein sequence: CASSLGESNNEQFF.

The rearrangement uses TRBV6-1 and TRBJ2-3; D gene ambiguous. From germline, CDR1 is MNHNS and CDR2 SASEGT. This CDR3 is 11 amino acids long. Between the trimmed V and J ends, which lost 8 bases and 2 bases, there was a span of 5 bases. CDR3 in amino acids: CASRFTDTQYF. The CDR3 DNA reads as TGTGCCAGCCGGTTCACAGATACGCAGTATTTT.

On this clone itself: Mismatch with germline at one junction end may stem from a read error. The rearrangement uses TRBV5-4 and TRBJ2-4, with a weak D call TRBD1 (5 bases). Germline assignment: CDR1 SGHNT and CDR2 YYREEE (reference sequence). The CDR3 spans 15 residues. The CDR3 bases are TGTGCCAGCAGCTTGGAAGGGGTGAGGAAAAACAGTCAGTACTTC. This translates into CASSLEGVRKNSQYF.

Written as DNA, the CDR3 is TGTGCCAGCAGTTTGGTGGTTGGGACAGGGAAGCATGAGCAGTTCTTC. It is translated as CASSLVVGTGKHEQFF. The chain combines TRBV28 with TRBJ2-1; 9 bases align to TRBD1. The CDR3 extends over 16 amino acids. The V and J ends lost 3 bases and 8 bases, in that order; junction bases with no gene match: 11. Germline assignment: CDR1 MDHEN and CDR2 SYDVKM.

The chain couples TRBV7-2 to TRBJ2-7; 8 positions agree with TRBD2. The CDR3 has 15 amino acids. V lost 4 bases to trimming and J lost 5 bases; unmatched junction nucleotides: 10. CDR1 is SGHTA and CDR2 is FQGNSA in the germline V gene. CDR3 protein: CASSSRRLAINEQYF. In nucleotides, the CDR3 is TGTGCCAGCAGCTCAAGGAGACTAGCGATCAACGAGCAGTACTTC.

The chain has TRBV4-3 and TRBJ2-7; TRBD1 matches at 10 bases. The J segment lost 3 bases and the V segment lost 3 bases, leaving 5 bases of the junction unmatched. The germline V gene encodes CDR1 LGHNA and CDR2 YSLEER. The CDR3 has 15 amino acids. The CDR3 DNA is TGCGCCAGCAGCCATGCCGGGACAGGGGTCTACGAGCAGTACTTC. It is translated as CASSHAGTGVYEQYF.

The J gene is TRBJ2-7, the V gene TRBV28; the D is unclear. The length of the CDR3 is 13 residues. Trimming removed 6 bases at V and 0 bases at J, with 9 bases between. Germline CDR1 reads MDHEN; CDR2 reads SYDVKM. The CDR3 DNA reads TGTGCCAGCAGCCCGAGGCCCTCCTACGAGCAGTACTTC. It translates to CASSPRPSYEQYF.

The sample holds a few counts of this clone. The gene calls are TRBV2 and TRBJ1-3; D is uncertain. Looked up from germline, CDR1 is SNHLY and CDR2 is FYNNEI. Trimming took off 6 bases at V and 4 bases at J, with 16 bases between the two ends. The CDR3 loop spans 15 amino acids. The CDR3 nucleotides read TGTGCCAGCAGGCCCGCGGGGTCGGCGGGAAACACCATATATTTT. Translation: CASRPAGSAGNTIYF.

A word on this clone: A read error may produce the germline difference seen at one junction end. Different DNA sequences within this sample yield the same CDR3. The V gene is TRBV29-1, the J gene TRBJ2-6; 9 nucleotides match TRBD1. CDR3 length equals 15 residues. Germline V gives CDR1 SQVTM, CDR2 ANQGSEA. CDR3 in DNA: TGCAGCGTTCGAACAGGGGGCCTTGGGGCCAACGGCCTGACTTTC. Residues: CSVRTGGLGANGLTF.

The chain combines TRBV29-1 with TRBJ2-7, with D unresolved. This CDR3 comprises 11 residues. The germline V gene has CDR1 SQVTM and CDR2 ANQGSEA. As DNA, the CDR3 is TGCAGTACCTCCAGCTCCTACGAGCAGTACTTC. It translates to CSTSSSYEQYF.

This chain uses TRBV5-1 with TRBJ2-7; 9 bases are shared with TRBD1. Trimming at V came to 7 bases and at J to 3 bases, leaving 11 bases not matched to a gene. This CDR3 has 15 residues. Germline V lookup: CDR1 SGHRS, CDR2 YFSETQ. The DNA for the CDR3 is TGCGCCAGCGCCTATCAACCGGGACAGGGCTACGAGCAGTACTTC. This encodes CASAYQPGQGYEQYF.